This TCR beta chain originates from a study of cytomegalovirus exposure and HLA in healthy donors. Study conclusions and caveats: In presence/absence analyses, roughly uniform sequencing depth across donors was assumed.

The PCR was carried out with 60 Vbeta primers and 13 Jbeta primers. Profiled with immunoSEQ multiplex PCR; TCRdb holds only in-frame clones, not every one. Of 90,000 to 120,000 clones in the sample, around 80% were seen once. CDR1 and CDR2 (germline): SGDLS, YYNGEE. Trimming removed 0 bases from V and 1 base from J; junction bases left unmatched: 7. This CDR3 has 16 amino acids. About this clone: Its antigen is undetermined.

This chain connects TRBV9 to TRBJ2-7; 7 bases match TRBD2. The specimen was PBMCs. This receptor was obtained from a female donor in good health and CMV-seropositive. In DNA form, the CDR3 reads TGTGCCAGCAGCGTAGGCAGCGGGGAAGGATCCTACGAGCAGTACTTC. Translation: CASSVGSGEGSYEQYF.